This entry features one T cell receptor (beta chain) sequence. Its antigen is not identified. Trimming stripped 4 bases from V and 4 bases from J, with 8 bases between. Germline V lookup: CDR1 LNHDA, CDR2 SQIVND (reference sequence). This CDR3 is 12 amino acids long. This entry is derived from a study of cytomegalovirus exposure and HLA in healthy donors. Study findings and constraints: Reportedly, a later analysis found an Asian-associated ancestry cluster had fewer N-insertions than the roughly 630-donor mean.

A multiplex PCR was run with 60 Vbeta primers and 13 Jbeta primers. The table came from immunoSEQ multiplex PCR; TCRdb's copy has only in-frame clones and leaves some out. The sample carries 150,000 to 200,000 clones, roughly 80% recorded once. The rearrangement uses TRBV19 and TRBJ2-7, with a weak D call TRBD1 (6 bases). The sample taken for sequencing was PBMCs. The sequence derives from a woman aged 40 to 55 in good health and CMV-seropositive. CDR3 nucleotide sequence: TGTGCCAGTAGTACCGGACAGTACGAGCAGTACTTC. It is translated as CASSTGQYEQYF.